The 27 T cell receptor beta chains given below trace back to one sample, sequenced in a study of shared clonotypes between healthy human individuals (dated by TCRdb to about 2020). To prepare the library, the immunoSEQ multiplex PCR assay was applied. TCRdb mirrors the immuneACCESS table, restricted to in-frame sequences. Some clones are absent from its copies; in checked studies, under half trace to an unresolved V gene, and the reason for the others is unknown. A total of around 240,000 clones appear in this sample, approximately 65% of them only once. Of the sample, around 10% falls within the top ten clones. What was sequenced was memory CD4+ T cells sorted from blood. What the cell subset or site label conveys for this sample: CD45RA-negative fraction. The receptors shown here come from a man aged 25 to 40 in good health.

Here the CDR3 reads CAWSVTLQTGRTLSGNTIYF. The DNA for the CDR3 is TGTGCCTGGAGTGTAACTCTTCAGACAGGTCGGACACTCTCTGGAAACACCATATATTTT. The rearrangement links TRBV30 to TRBJ1-3; TRBD1 is a possible D gene (6 bases). Per germline, CDR1 GTSNPN and CDR2 SVGIG (reference sequence). This CDR3 region has 20 residues. Trimming stripped 0 bases from V and 0 bases from J, with 24 bases between.

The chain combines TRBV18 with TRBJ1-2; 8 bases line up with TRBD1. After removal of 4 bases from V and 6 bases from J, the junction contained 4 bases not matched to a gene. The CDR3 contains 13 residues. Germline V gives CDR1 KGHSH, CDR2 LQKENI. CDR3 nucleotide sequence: TGTGCCAGCTCACTCAGGGGGCAGGATGGCTACACCTTC. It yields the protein CASSLRGQDGYTF.

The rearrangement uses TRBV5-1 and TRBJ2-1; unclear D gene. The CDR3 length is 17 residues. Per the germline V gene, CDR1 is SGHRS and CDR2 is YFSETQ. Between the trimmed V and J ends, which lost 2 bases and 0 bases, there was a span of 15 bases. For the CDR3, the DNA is TGCGCCAGCAGCTTTCTGGGTCCGTTAGCCTCCTACAATGAGCAGTTCTTC. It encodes CASSFLGPLASYNEQFF. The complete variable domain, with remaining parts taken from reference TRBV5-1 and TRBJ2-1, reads KAGVTQTPRYLIKTRGQQVTLSCSPISGHRSVSWYQQTPGQGLQFLFEYFSETQRNKGNFPGRFSGRQFSNSRSEMNVSTLELGDSALYLCASSFLGPLASYNEQFFGPGTRLTVL.

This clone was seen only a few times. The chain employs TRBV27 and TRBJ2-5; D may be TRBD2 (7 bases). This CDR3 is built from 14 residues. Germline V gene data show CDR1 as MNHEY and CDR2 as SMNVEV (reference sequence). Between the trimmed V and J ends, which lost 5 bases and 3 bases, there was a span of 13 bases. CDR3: CASSRRGGEETQYF. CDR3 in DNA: TGTGCCAGCAGTCGAAGAGGGGGGGAAGAGACCCAGTACTTC.

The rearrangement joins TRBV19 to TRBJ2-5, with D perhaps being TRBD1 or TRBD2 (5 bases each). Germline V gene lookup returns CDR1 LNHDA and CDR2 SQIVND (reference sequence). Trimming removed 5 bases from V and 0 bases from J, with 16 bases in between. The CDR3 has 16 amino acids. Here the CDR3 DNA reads TGTGCCAGTAGTCGAGGGACGGATACTTACCAAGAGACCCAGTACTTC. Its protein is CASSRGTDTYQETQYF. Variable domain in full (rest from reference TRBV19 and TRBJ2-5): DGGITQSPKYLFRKEGQNVTLSCEQNLNHDAMYWYRQDPGQGLRLIYYSQIVNDFQKGDIAEGYSVSREKKESFPLTVTSAQKNPTAFYLCASSRGTDTYQETQYFGPGTRLLVL.

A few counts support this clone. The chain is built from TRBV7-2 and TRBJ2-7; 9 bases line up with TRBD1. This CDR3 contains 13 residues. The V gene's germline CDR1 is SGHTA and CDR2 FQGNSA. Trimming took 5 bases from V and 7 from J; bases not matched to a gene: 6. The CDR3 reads CASSAGTGREQYF. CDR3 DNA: TGTGCCAGCAGCGCCGGGACAGGGAGGGAGCAGTACTTC.

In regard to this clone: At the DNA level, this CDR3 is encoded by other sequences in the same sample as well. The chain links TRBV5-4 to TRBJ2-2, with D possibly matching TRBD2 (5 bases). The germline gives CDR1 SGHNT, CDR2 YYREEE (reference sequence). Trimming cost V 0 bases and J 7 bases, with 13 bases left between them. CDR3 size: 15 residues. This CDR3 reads CASSLGADFSGELFF. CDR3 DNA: TGTGCCAGCAGCTTGGGTGCGGACTTTAGCGGGGAGCTGTTTTTT.

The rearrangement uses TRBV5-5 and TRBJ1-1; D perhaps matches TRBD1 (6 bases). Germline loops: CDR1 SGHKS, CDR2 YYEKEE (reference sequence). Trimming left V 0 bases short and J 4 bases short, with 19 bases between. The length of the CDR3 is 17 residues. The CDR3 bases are TGTGCCAGCAGCTTGGCGGTTGCAGGGGTCGGTTCCACTGAAGCTTTCTTT. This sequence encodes CASSLAVAGVGSTEAFF.

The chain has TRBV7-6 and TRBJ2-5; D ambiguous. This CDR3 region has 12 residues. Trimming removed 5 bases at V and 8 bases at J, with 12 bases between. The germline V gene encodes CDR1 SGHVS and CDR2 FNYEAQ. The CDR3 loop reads CASSPPLGTQYF. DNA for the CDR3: TGTGCCAGCAGCCCCCCCCTGGGAACCCAGTACTTC.

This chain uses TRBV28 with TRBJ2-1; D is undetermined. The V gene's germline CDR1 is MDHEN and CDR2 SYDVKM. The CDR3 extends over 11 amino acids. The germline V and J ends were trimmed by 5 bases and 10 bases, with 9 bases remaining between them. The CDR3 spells CASSGRREQFF. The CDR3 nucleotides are TGTGCCAGCAGTGGCCGGCGGGAGCAGTTCTTC.

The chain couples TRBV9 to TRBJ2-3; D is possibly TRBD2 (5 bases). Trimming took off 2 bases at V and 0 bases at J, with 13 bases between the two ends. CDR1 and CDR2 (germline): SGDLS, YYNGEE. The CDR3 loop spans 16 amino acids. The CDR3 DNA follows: TGTGCCAGCAGCGTGATAGCGACTACTAGCACAGATACGCAGTATTTT. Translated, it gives CASSVIATTSTDTQYF. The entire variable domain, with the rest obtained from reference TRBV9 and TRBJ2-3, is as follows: DSGVTQTPKHLITATGQRVTLRCSPRSGDLSVYWYQQSLDQGLQFLIQYYNGEERAKGNILERFSAQQFPDLHSELNLSSLELGDSALYFCASSVIATTSTDTQYFGPGTRLTVL.

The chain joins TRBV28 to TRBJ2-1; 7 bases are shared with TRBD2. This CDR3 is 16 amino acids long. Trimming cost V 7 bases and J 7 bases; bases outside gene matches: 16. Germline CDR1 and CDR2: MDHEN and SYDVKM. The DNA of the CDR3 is TGTGCCAGCACTTGGGAGGGCCCTTTGACTACAAATGAGCAGTTCTTC. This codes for CASTWEGPLTTNEQFF.

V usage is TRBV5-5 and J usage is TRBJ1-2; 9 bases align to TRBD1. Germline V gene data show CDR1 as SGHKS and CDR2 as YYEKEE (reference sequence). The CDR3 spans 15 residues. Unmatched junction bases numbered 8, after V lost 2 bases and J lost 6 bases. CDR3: CASSFSGTGSNGYTF. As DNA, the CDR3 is TGTGCCAGCAGCTTTTCCGGGACAGGGTCTAATGGCTACACCTTC.

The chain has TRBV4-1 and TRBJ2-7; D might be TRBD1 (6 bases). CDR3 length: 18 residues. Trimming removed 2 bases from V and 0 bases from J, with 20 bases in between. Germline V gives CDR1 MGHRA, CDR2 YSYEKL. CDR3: CASSQLSLIRGDSYEQYF. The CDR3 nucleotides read TGCGCCAGCAGCCAACTGTCCCTCATCAGGGGAGACTCCTACGAGCAGTACTTC.

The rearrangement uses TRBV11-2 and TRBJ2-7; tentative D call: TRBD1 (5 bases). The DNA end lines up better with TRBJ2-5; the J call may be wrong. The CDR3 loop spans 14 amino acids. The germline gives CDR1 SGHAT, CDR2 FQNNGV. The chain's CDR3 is CASSLGAGYETQYF. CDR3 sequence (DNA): TGTGCCAGCAGCTTAGGGGCAGGGTACGAGACCCAGTACTTC.

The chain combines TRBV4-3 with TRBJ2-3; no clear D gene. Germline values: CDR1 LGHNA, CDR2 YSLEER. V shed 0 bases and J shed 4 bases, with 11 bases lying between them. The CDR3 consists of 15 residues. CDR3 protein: CASSQDRVQADTQYF. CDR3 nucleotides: TGCGCCAGCAGCCAAGATCGGGTCCAGGCAGATACGCAGTATTTT.

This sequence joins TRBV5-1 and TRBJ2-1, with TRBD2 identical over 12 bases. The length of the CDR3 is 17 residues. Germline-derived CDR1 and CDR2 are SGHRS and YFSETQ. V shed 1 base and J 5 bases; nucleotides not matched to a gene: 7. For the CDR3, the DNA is TGCGCCAGCAGCTTGCACAAGACTAGCGGGGGCCACAATGAGCAGTTCTTC. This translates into CASSLHKTSGGHNEQFF.

The CDR3 nucleotides read TGTGCCAGCAGCTTAGTTCCAGCGGCGACCTACGAGCAGTACTTC. Translating gives CASSLVPAATYEQYF. The V gene is TRBV11-2, the J gene TRBJ2-7; TRBD2 might be the D (5 bases). V gave up 1 base and J gave up 2 bases, with 12 bases separating them. Looked up from germline, CDR1 is SGHAT and CDR2 is FQNNGV. The length of the CDR3 is 15 residues.

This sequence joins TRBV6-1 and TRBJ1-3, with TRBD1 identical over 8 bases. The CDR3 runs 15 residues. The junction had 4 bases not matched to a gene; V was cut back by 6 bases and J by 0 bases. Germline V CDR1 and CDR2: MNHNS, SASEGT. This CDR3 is CASRGQGFSGNTIYF. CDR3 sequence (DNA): TGTGCCAGCAGAGGACAGGGATTCTCTGGAAACACCATATATTTT.

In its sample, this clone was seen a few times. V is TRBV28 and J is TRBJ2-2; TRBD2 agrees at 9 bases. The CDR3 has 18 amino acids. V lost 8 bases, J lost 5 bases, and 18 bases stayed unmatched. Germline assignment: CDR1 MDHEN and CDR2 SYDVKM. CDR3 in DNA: TGTGCCAGCGTGGCTAGCGGGATTTTTGTTTCTTCGACCGGGGAGCTGTTTTTT. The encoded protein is CASVASGIFVSSTGELFF.

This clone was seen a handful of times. The CDR3 DNA is TGTGCCAGCAGCACACAGGGCACCAATGAGCAGTTCTTC. Translating it yields CASSTQGTNEQFF. This chain joins TRBV9 and TRBJ2-1; D may be TRBD1 (6 bases). The germline V gene encodes CDR1 SGDLS and CDR2 YYNGEE. The CDR3 runs to 13 residues. The germline V and J ends were trimmed by 4 bases and 6 bases, with 11 bases remaining between them.

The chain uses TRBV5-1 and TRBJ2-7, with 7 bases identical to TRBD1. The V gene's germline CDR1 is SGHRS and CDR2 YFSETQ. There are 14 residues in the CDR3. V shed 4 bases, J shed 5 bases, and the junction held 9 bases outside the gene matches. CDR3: CASSTRTGENEQYF. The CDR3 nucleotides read TGCGCCAGCAGCACTAGGACAGGCGAGAACGAGCAGTACTTC.

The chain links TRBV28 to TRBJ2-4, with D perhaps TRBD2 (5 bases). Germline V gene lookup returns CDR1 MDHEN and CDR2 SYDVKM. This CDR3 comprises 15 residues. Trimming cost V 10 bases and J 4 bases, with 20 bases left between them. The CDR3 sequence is CATRKSGARKNIQYF. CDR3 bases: TGTGCCACCCGTAAGAGCGGAGCTAGAAAAAACATTCAGTACTTC.

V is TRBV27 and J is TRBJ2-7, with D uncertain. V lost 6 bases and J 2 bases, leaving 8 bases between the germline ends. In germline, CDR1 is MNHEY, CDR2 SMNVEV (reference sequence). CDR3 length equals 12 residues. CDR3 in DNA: TGTGCCAGCAGCCCTAAGACCTACGAGCAGTACTTC. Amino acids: CASSPKTYEQYF.

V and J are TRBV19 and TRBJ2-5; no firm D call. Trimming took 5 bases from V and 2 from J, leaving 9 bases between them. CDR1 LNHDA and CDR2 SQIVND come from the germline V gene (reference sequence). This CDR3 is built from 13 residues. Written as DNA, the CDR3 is TGTGCCAGTAGTCCTCGTTGGCAAGAGACCCAGTACTTC. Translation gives CASSPRWQETQYF.

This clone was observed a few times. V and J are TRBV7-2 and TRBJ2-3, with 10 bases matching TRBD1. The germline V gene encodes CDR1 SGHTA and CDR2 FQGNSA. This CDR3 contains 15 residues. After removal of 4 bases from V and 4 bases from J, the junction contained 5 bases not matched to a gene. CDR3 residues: CASSYRDRGPDTQYF. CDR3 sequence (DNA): TGTGCCAGCAGCTACCGGGACAGGGGTCCAGATACGCAGTATTTT.

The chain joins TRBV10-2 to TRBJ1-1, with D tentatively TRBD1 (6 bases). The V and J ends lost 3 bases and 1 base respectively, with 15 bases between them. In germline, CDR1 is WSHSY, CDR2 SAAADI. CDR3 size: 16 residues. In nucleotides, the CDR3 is TGCGCCAGCAGTGAAAGCAGGGGATATCCGAACACTGAAGCTTTCTTT. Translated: CASSESRGYPNTEAFF.